This TCR beta chain was sequenced for a study of T cell clones after liver transplantation. Method: immunoSEQ multiplex PCR; TCRdb's copy keeps in-frame clones and lacks some. Seen here are about 24,000 clones, 69% observed once, and the top ten hold roughly 3.1%. Germline values: CDR1 MNHNS, CDR2 SASEGT. The CDR3 runs 13 residues. Trimming left V 2 bases short and J 10 bases short, with 12 bases between. This clone was recorded a few times. The chain combines TRBV6-1 with TRBJ1-5; tentatively, D is TRBD1 (6 bases). The receptor was derived from a human donor who received a liver transplant. Sequenced here: CD4+ T cells from blood, sampled before liver transplant. CDR3 in amino acids: CASSENRVHPQHF. Written as DNA, the CDR3 is TGTGCCAGCAGTGAAAACAGGGTTCATCCCCAGCATTTT.